These T cell receptor beta chains were read from a single sample in a study of shared clonotypes between healthy human individuals. Profiling relied on immunoSEQ multiplex PCR, and the TCRdb table lists in-frame clones only, not all of them. This repertoire shows hundreds of thousands of clones, approximately 95% found once; its top ten account for approximately 0.11%. The sequenced sample was naive CD8+ T cells sorted from blood. The receptor set was obtained from a young woman in good health. The CDR3 runs from the conserved cysteine through the conserved F or W. D genes are given only for firm matches. Size is stated for part of the rows, as once, few or many counts, or as a class when the clone is expanded.

j_call clone_size d_call v_call cdr3_aa cdr3_nt
TRBJ2-7 - TRBD1 TRBV28 CASSVTGTGTSYEQYF TGTGCCAGCAGTGTAACCGGGACAGGAACATCCTACGAGCAGTACTTC
TRBJ2-4 - TRBD2 TRBV2 CASSETGTSVYRGAKNIQYF TGTGCCAGCAGTGAAACCGGGACTAGCGTTTACCGAGGGGCCAAAAACATTCAGTACTTC
TRBJ2-1 - TRBD2 TRBV28 CASRAGLAKYNEQFF TGTGCCAGCAGAGCTGGACTAGCGAAATACAATGAGCAGTTCTTC
TRBJ2-5 once - TRBV6-1 CASRTEETQYF TGTGCCAGCAGGACAGAAGAGACCCAGTACTTC
TRBJ2-2 - - TRBV7-8 CASSLQHPAGELFF TGTGCCAGCAGCTTACAACACCCCGCCGGGGAGCTGTTTTTT
TRBJ1-2 - - TRBV27 CASSLRGYDHGYTF TGTGCCAGCAGTTTAAGAGGGTACGACCATGGCTACACCTTC
TRBJ2-1 - - TRBV7-9 CASTLGIGQFF TGTGCCAGCACCCTGGGCATAGGGCAGTTCTTC
TRBJ1-2 - - TRBV7-9 CASSPGLDGYTF TGTGCCAGCAGCCCGGGACTTGATGGCTACACCTTC
TRBJ2-7 - TRBD2 TRBV11-2 CASSLDPPGGEQYF TGTGCCAGCAGCTTAGATCCCCCGGGAGGGGAGCAGTACTTC
TRBJ2-7 once - TRBV28 CASSIRPYRTWGYEQYF TGTGCCAGCAGTATTCGCCCTTACCGAACTTGGGGCTACGAGCAGTACTTC
TRBJ2-7 - - TRBV6-1 CASSEAAGWYTDEQYF TGTGCCAGCAGTGAAGCGGCGGGATGGTACACCGACGAGCAGTACTTC
TRBJ2-1 - TRBD2 TRBV28 CASSFLAAGGYNEQFF TGTGCCAGCAGTTTTCTAGCGGCTGGGGGCTACAATGAGCAGTTCTTC
TRBJ2-5 - TRBD2 TRBV6-1 CASSDDLAGVTETQYF TGTGCCAGCAGTGATGACCTAGCGGGAGTCACTGAGACCCAGTACTTC
TRBJ2-5 - TRBD1 TRBV9 CASTSGTDPFQETQYF TGTGCCAGCACCTCCGGGACAGACCCGTTCCAAGAGACCCAGTACTTC
TRBJ2-2 - - TRBV5-6 CASSLTGAGELFF TGTGCCAGCAGCTTGACGGGTGCCGGGGAGCTGTTTTTT
TRBJ1-5 - TRBD1 TRBV19 CASGQGDQPQHF TGTGCCAGCGGACAGGGGGATCAGCCCCAGCATTTT
TRBJ1-1 - - TRBV19 CASSIRAQEEAFF TGTGCCAGTAGTATTCGGGCCCAAGAAGAAGCTTTCTTT
TRBJ1-2 few - TRBV5-4 CASSAEDGYTF TGTGCCAGCAGCGCGGAAGATGGCTACACCTTC
TRBJ2-7 - TRBD2 TRBV28 CASREATSGPEKGAYEQYF TGTGCCAGCAGGGAAGCGACTAGCGGTCCCGAGAAGGGGGCCTACGAGCAGTACTTC
TRBJ1-2 - TRBD1 TRBV19 CASSPQGSNYGYTF TGTGCCAGTAGTCCACAGGGGTCCAACTATGGCTACACCTTC
TRBJ2-7 - TRBD2 TRBV11-2 CASSLDWGTSGVGYEQYF TGTGCCAGCAGCTTAGATTGGGGGACTAGCGGGGTGGGTTACGAGCAGTACTTC
TRBJ2-1 - - TRBV7-9 CASSLGVASSYNEQFF TGTGCCAGCAGCTTAGGTGTTGCCAGTTCCTACAATGAGCAGTTCTTC
TRBJ2-7 - - TRBV19 CAPGLSYEQYF TGTGCCCCTGGGCTCTCCTACGAGCAGTACTTC
TRBJ2-2 - - TRBV27 CASSLLSGTGELFF TGTGCCAGCAGTTTGCTCAGCGGCACCGGGGAGCTGTTTTTT
TRBJ2-1 - - TRBV13 CASSLGHERGSGYTVQIEIEQFF TGTGCCAGCAGCTTAGGCCATGAGCGCGGTTCTGGGTACACCGTGCAAATCGAGATTGAGCAGTTCTTC
TRBJ2-7 - TRBD2 TRBV19 CASSILLAGETYEQYF TGTGCCAGTAGTATCTTGTTAGCGGGCGAGACCTACGAGCAGTACTTC
TRBJ2-3 - - TRBV27 CASRAQGRWGTDTQYF TGTGCCAGCAGAGCACAGGGCCGGTGGGGTACAGATACGCAGTATTTT
TRBJ2-3 - TRBD2 TRBV28 CASSSMVLRTSGRTDTQYF TGTGCCAGCAGTTCGATGGTTTTGAGGACTAGCGGGAGAACAGATACGCAGTATTTT
TRBJ2-7 - - TRBV27 CASSLFYSGPEAEQYF TGTGCCAGCAGTTTATTTTACTCCGGGCCAGAGGCCGAGCAGTACTTC
TRBJ2-5 - - TRBV19 CASSTGTGETQYF TGTGCCAGTAGTACAGGGACGGGGGAGACCCAGTACTTC
TRBJ2-7 once - TRBV5-5 CASSPIPRTNPTYEQYF TGTGCCAGCAGCCCCATTCCCAGGACGAACCCAACCTACGAGCAGTACTTC
TRBJ1-4 - - TRBV13 CASSSTGTPYGNEKLFF TGTGCCAGCAGCTCCACCGGGACTCCCTACGGTAATGAAAAACTGTTTTTT
TRBJ2-7 - - TRBV28 CASSLGGSYEQYF TGTGCCAGCAGTCTCGGTGGCTCCTACGAGCAGTACTTC
TRBJ1-1 - TRBD1 TRBV29-1 CSVDWDRGPALSAYTEAFF TGCAGCGTTGATTGGGACAGGGGGCCTGCCCTGAGTGCCTACACTGAAGCTTTCTTT
TRBJ1-2 - TRBD1 TRBV28 CASSRPRQGIGYGYTF TGTGCCAGCAGCAGGCCCCGACAGGGAATCGGCTATGGCTACACCTTC
TRBJ2-2 - TRBD2 TRBV9 CASSGGGITGELFF TGTGCCAGCAGCGGGGGAGGGATCACCGGGGAGCTGTTTTTT
TRBJ1-1 - - TRBV5-1 CASSSQTGDTEAFF TGCGCCAGCAGCTCGCAGACAGGCGACACTGAAGCTTTCTTT
TRBJ2-3 once - TRBV5-4 CASSLAPSTDTQYF TGTGCCAGCAGCTTGGCCCCTAGCACAGATACGCAGTATTTT
TRBJ2-7 - TRBD1 TRBV7-9 CASRSDRGHGDSYEQYF TGTGCCAGCAGGTCTGACAGGGGGCATGGGGACTCCTACGAGCAGTACTTC
TRBJ1-5 - TRBD1 TRBV16 CASSRTGVGGPQHF TGTGCCAGCAGCAGGACAGGGGTCGGTGGGCCCCAGCATTTT
TRBJ2-2 - - TRBV29-1 CSAPDASTGELFF TGCAGCGCCCCGGACGCAAGCACCGGGGAGCTGTTTTTT
TRBJ2-7 - - TRBV20-1 CSGRVQEEQYF TGCAGTGGGCGGGTACAAGAGGAGCAGTACTTC
TRBJ2-6 - - TRBV30 CAWTAGQSGANVLTF TGTGCCTGGACCGCGGGGCAGTCTGGGGCCAACGTCCTGACTTTC
TRBJ2-7 once - TRBV7-9 CASSLGGFSYEQYF TGTGCCAGCAGCTTAGGGGGGTTTTCCTACGAGCAGTACTTC
TRBJ1-2 - - TRBV10-1 CASMDRFINYGYTF TGCGCCAGCATGGATCGGTTTATTAACTATGGCTACACCTTC
TRBJ1-1 - - TRBV19 CASATDLNTEAFF TGTGCCAGCGCGACAGACTTGAACACTGAAGCTTTCTTT
TRBJ1-2 - - TRBV4-2 CASSLPRDTF TGTGCCAGCAGCTTGCCGAGGGACACCTTC
TRBJ2-7 - TRBD1 TRBV28 CASSWDRVYEQYF TGTGCCAGCAGTTGGGACAGGGTATACGAGCAGTACTTC
TRBJ2-1 - - TRBV9 CASSVAGFASSYNEQFF TGTGCCAGCAGCGTAGCTGGGTTCGCTAGCTCCTACAATGAGCAGTTCTTC
TRBJ2-7 once - TRBV28 CASSLSWASSYEQYF TGTGCCAGCAGTTTGTCTTGGGCGAGCTCCTACGAGCAGTACTTC
TRBJ2-7 - - TRBV4-1 CASSQDLMVTYEQYF TGCGCCAGCAGCCAAGATTTGATGGTTACCTACGAGCAGTACTTC
TRBJ1-3 - - TRBV9 CASSVGGNSGNTIYF TGTGCCAGCAGCGTAGGCGGGAACTCTGGAAACACCATATATTTT
TRBJ2-7 - TRBD2 TRBV27 CASRPVGSGRREQYF TGTGCCAGCAGGCCGGTGGGTAGCGGGAGGAGGGAGCAGTACTTC
TRBJ1-2 - TRBD1 TRBV19 CASSMLTGSFYGYTF TGTGCCAGTAGTATGTTGACAGGGAGCTTCTATGGCTACACCTTC